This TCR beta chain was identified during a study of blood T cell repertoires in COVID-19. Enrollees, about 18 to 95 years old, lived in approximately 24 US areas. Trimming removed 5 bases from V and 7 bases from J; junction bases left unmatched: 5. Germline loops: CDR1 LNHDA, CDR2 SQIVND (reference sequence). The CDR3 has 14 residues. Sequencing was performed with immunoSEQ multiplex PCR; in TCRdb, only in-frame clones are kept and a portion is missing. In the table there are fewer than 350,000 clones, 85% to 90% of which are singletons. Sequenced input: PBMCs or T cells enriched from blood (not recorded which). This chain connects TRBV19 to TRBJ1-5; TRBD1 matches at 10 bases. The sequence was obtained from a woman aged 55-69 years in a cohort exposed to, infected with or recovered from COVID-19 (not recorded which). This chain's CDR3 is CASSGDRGQQPQHF. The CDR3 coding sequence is TGTGCCAGTAGTGGGGACAGGGGACAGCAGCCCCAGCATTTT.